A selection of T cell receptor beta chains follows, all from one sample in a study of shared T cell receptors in the human thymus. TCRdb's copy holds only in-frame clones and misses some; the assay was immunoSEQ multiplex PCR. The data show hundreds of thousands of clones, around 82% seen once. The same sample was also used in a study of human thymus T cells.

What was sequenced was thymocytes. The receptors were gathered from a boy under three years old with a congenital heart defect. The CDR3 runs from the conserved cysteine through the conserved F or W. The order of the fields is V gene, J gene, clone size, D gene, CDR3 protein, CDR3 DNA. A D gene is named only where the DNA matches it firmly. Clone size, where shown, is once, few, many, or a class for clones that have expanded.

>TRBV5-6|TRBJ2-3|.|.
CASSRTTNTDTQYF
TGTGCCAGCAGTAGGACAACTAACACAGATACGCAGTATTTT
>TRBV4-1|TRBJ1-5|.|.
CASSQDNLDSWNQPQHF
TGCGCCAGCAGCCAAGATAACCTAGACAGTTGGAATCAGCCCCAGCATTTT
>TRBV30|TRBJ1-1|.|TRBD1
CAWRFRDRKSEAFF
TGTGCCTGGAGATTTAGGGACAGGAAGTCTGAAGCTTTCTTT
>TRBV10-3|TRBJ2-1|once|.
CAIRSTGLSPRPNEQFF
TGTGCCATCAGATCGACAGGCCTTAGTCCCCGACCCAATGAGCAGTTCTTC
>TRBV27|TRBJ2-5|few|TRBD1
CASSFKGTGPQETQYF
TGTGCCAGCAGTTTTAAGGGGACAGGGCCACAAGAGACCCAGTACTTC
>TRBV4-3|TRBJ1-1|.|.
CASSQENREEAFF
TGCGCCAGCAGCCAAGAGAACAGGGAGGAAGCTTTCTTT
>TRBV27|TRBJ2-3|.|TRBD2
CASSLIEASGSCTDTQYF
TGTGCCAGCAGTTTAATTGAGGCTAGCGGGAGTTGCACAGATACGCAGTATTTT
>TRBV5-1|TRBJ2-1|few|TRBD2
CASSRILAGGGAEQFF
TGCGCCAGCAGCCGCATACTAGCGGGAGGTGGGGCTGAGCAGTTCTTC
>TRBV6-5|TRBJ2-1|.|.
CASSYSGQSSYNEQFF
TGTGCCAGCAGTTACTCGGGACAAAGCTCCTACAATGAGCAGTTCTTC
>TRBV4-1|TRBJ2-5|.|TRBD2
CASSQGRLAGGLPQETQYF
TGCGCCAGCAGCCAAGGACGACTAGCGGGAGGACTGCCCCAAGAGACCCAGTACTTC
>TRBV27|TRBJ2-1|.|TRBD2
CASSFSGRSYNEQFF
TGTGCCAGCAGTTTTAGCGGGAGATCCTACAATGAGCAGTTCTTC
>TRBV27|TRBJ1-2|few|.
CASSLSRQDLPLTF
TGTGCCAGCAGTTTATCAAGGCAGGATTTGCCCCTCACCTTC
>TRBV30|TRBJ2-7|.|TRBD2
CAWSCIDLNGREYEQYF
TGTGCCTGGAGTTGCATAGACCTTAACGGGAGGGAATACGAGCAGTACTTC
>TRBV7-2|TRBJ2-7|.|.
CASSGGASPSYEQYF
TGTGCCAGCAGCGGAGGGGCCTCTCCCTCCTACGAGCAGTACTTC
>TRBV5-5|TRBJ2-7|few|.
CASGQLSYEQYF
TGTGCCAGCGGGCAACTTTCCTACGAGCAGTACTTC
>TRBV29-1|TRBJ1-2|.|TRBD1
CSVRQGSGYGYTF
TGCAGCGTCAGACAGGGGAGCGGCTATGGCTACACCTTC
>TRBV6-4|TRBJ2-1|once|TRBD1
CASSAWTGGPTSGYNEQFF
TGTGCCAGCAGTGCCTGGACAGGGGGCCCTACTAGCGGCTACAATGAGCAGTTCTTC
>TRBV4-2|TRBJ1-2|.|TRBD1
CASSPGGGQGHYGYTF
TGTGCCAGCAGCCCTGGGGGGGGACAGGGCCACTATGGCTACACCTTC
>TRBV15|TRBJ2-7|.|.
CATSVEDSYEQYF
TGTGCCACCAGCGTCGAAGACAGCTACGAGCAGTACTTC
>TRBV4-1|TRBJ2-2|.|TRBD1
CASSQSPGQGYTGELFF
TGCGCCAGCAGCCAATCCCCGGGACAGGGATACACCGGGGAGCTGTTTTTT
>TRBV14|TRBJ1-4|.|TRBD1
CASSQEQGGRKLFF
TGTGCCAGCAGCCAAGAACAGGGGGGAAGAAAACTGTTTTTT
>TRBV27|TRBJ2-1|once|TRBD2
CASSGTSGYNEQFF
TGTGCCAGCAGCGGGACTAGCGGATACAATGAGCAGTTCTTC
>TRBV11-2|TRBJ2-1|.|TRBD2
CASSLAGLAGDEQFF
TGTGCCAGCAGCTTAGCCGGACTAGCGGGGGACGAGCAGTTCTTC
>TRBV4-3|TRBJ2-5|.|TRBD2
CARKERESETQYF
TGCGCCAGGAAAGAGCGGGAGTCTGAGACCCAGTACTTC
>TRBV30|TRBJ1-3|.|.
CAWSVLRKWGLAGNTIYF
TGTGCCTGGAGTGTGCTGCGAAAATGGGGCTTAGCCGGAAACACCATATATTTT
>TRBV30|TRBJ1-2|.|.
CAWSITGGWRGGYTF
TGTGCCTGGAGTATCACAGGAGGGTGGCGGGGTGGCTACACCTTC
>TRBV21-1|TRBJ1-5|few|.
CARRRRGHQPQHF
TGTGCCAGGAGACGGAGGGGACATCAGCCCCAGCATTTT
>TRBV4-1|TRBJ2-3|once|.
CASSERVGTDTQYF
TGCGCCAGCAGCGAGCGGGTGGGCACAGATACGCAGTATTTT
>TRBV10-1|TRBJ2-3|few|TRBD2
CASSPKRTSGRADTQYF
TGCGCCAGCAGTCCGAAACGGACTAGCGGGAGGGCAGATACGCAGTATTTT
>TRBV7-9|TRBJ2-7|.|TRBD2
CASSSELASGRGEQYF
TGTGCCAGCAGCTCCGAACTAGCTAGCGGGAGGGGCGAGCAGTACTTC
>TRBV30|TRBJ2-3|.|.
CAWSDEGEDSTQYF
TGTGCCTGGAGTGATGAGGGAGAGGATTCTACGCAGTATTTT
>TRBV9|TRBJ2-1|.|TRBD2
CASSAWTSGRDEQFF
TGTGCCAGCAGCGCTTGGACTAGCGGGAGAGATGAGCAGTTCTTC
>TRBV5-4|TRBJ1-2|few|.
CASSSGGRRGYTF
TGTGCCAGCAGCTCCGGGGGTCGACGTGGCTACACCTTC
>TRBV4-3|TRBJ1-5|.|.
CASSQAVPGLGNQPQHF
TGCGCCAGCAGCCAAGCGGTCCCAGGGTTAGGCAATCAGCCCCAGCATTTT
>TRBV14|TRBJ2-7|.|TRBD2
CASSQVAGRHEQYF
TGTGCCAGCAGCCAAGTAGCGGGAAGGCACGAGCAGTACTTC
>TRBV28|TRBJ2-3|.|TRBD2
CASSNRTSGRATDTQYF
TGTGCCAGCAGCAACCGGACTAGCGGGAGAGCGACAGATACGCAGTATTTT
>TRBV5-1|TRBJ2-7|.|.
CASSARSLSSYEQYF
TGCGCCAGCAGCGCCCGAAGCCTGAGCTCCTACGAGCAGTACTTC
>TRBV29-1|TRBJ2-7|.|.
CSVGGTGVNEQYF
TGCAGCGTTGGGGGGACGGGGGTGAACGAGCAGTACTTC
>TRBV28|TRBJ2-7|.|TRBD1
CASTTGGQGQYEQYF
TGTGCCAGCACCACAGGGGGACAGGGGCAATACGAGCAGTACTTC
>TRBV27|TRBJ1-2|.|.
CASTPVRTDKDGYTF
TGTGCCAGCACCCCGGTACGGACAGATAAGGATGGCTACACCTTC
>TRBV11-1|TRBJ2-7|.|.
CASSVEGGQSYEQYF
TGTGCCAGCAGCGTCGAAGGCGGCCAGTCCTACGAGCAGTACTTC
>TRBV4-1|TRBJ2-7|.|TRBD1
CASSQAGTGGESLEQYF
TGCGCCAGCAGCCAGGCCGGGACAGGGGGGGAATCTTTGGAGCAGTACTTC
>TRBV4-3|TRBJ2-3|once|TRBD1
CASSAWPGGDRLDTQYF
TGCGCCAGCAGCGCCTGGCCAGGGGGCGATCGATTAGATACGCAGTATTTT
>TRBV7-9|TRBJ2-2|.|TRBD2
CASSLFSGRPRGELFF
TGTGCCAGCAGCTTATTTAGCGGGAGGCCTAGGGGGGAGCTGTTTTTT
>TRBV7-2|TRBJ2-6|.|.
CASSLRGGAASGANVLTF
TGTGCCAGCAGCTTACGTGGGGGCGCCGCCTCTGGGGCCAACGTCCTGACTTTC